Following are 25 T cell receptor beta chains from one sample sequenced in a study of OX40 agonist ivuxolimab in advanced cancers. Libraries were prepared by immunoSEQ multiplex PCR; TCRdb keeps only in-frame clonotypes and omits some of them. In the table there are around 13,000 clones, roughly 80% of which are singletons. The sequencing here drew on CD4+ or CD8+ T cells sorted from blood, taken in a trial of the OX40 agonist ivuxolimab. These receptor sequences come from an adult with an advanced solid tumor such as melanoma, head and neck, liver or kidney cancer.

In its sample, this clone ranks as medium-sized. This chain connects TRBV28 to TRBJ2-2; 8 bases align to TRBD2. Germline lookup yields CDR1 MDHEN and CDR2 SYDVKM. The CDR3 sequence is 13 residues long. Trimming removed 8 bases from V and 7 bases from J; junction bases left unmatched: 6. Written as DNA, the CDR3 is TGTGCCAGCGCCGGGAGGGGGGTCGGGGAGCTGTTTTTT. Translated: CASAGRGVGELFF. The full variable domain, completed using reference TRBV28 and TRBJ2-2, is DVKVTQSSRYLVKRTGEKVFLECVQDMDHENMFWYRQDPGLGLRLIYFSYDVKMKEKGDIPEGYSVSREKKERFSLILESASTNQTSMYLCASAGRGVGELFFGEGSRLTVL.

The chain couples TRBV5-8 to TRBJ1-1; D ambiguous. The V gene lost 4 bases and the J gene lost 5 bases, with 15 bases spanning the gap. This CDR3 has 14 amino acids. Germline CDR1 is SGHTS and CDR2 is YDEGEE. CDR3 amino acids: CASSPGRLRTEAFF. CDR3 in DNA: TGTGCCAGCAGCCCGGGGAGACTAAGGACTGAAGCTTTCTTT.

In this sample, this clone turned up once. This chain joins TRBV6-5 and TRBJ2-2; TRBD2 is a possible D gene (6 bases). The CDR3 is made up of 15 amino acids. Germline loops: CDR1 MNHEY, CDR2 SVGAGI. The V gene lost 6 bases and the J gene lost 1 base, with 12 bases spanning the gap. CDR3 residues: CASSGDSQNTGELFF. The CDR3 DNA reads TGTGCCAGCAGCGGGGACTCCCAGAACACCGGGGAGCTGTTTTTT.

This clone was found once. This chain's CDR3 is CASSTASGITGELFF. The CDR3 region has the DNA TGTGCCAGCAGTACGGCTAGCGGGATTACAGGGGAGCTGTTTTTT. The chain recombines TRBV6-5 with TRBJ2-2; 9 nucleotides match TRBD2. V gave up 5 bases and J gave up 8 bases; unmatched junction bases: 9. The germline CDR1 and CDR2 sequences are MNHEY and SVGAGI. The CDR3 covers 15 residues.

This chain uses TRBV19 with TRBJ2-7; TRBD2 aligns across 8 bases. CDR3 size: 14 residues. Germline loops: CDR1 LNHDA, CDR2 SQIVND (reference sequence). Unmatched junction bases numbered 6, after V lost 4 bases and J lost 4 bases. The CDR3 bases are TGTGCCAGTAGTAACCTAGCGGGCAAGTACGAGCAGTACTTC. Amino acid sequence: CASSNLAGKYEQYF.

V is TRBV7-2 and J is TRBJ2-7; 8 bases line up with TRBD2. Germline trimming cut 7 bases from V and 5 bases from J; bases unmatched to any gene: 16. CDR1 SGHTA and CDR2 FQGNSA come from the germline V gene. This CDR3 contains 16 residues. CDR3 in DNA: TGTGCCAGCACCCTAGTGGGGGGCGGGAGGATCGACGAGCAGTACTTC. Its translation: CASTLVGGGRIDEQYF.

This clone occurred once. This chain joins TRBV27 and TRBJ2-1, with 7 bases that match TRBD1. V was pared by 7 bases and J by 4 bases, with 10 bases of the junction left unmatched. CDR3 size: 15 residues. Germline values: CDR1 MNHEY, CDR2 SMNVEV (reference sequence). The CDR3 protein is CASNILGGLYNEQFF. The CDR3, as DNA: TGTGCCAGCAATATCTTAGGGGGCCTATACAATGAGCAGTTCTTC.

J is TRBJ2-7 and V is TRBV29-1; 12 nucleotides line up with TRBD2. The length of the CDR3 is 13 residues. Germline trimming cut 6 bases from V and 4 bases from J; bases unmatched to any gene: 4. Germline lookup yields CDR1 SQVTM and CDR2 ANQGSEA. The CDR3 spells CSVPGLAGYEQYF. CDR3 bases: TGCAGCGTCCCCGGACTAGCGGGGTACGAGCAGTACTTC.

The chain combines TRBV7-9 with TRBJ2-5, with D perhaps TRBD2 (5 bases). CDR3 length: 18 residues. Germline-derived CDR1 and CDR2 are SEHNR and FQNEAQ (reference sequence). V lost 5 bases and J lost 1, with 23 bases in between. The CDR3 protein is CASSLDYHRKGFQETQYF. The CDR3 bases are TGTGCCAGCAGCCTCGACTATCACAGAAAAGGCTTCCAAGAGACCCAGTACTTC.

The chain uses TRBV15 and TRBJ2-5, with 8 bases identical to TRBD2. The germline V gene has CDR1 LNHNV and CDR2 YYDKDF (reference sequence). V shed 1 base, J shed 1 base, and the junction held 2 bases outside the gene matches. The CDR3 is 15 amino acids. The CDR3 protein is CATSRALAAQETQYF. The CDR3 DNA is TGTGCCACCAGCAGAGCACTAGCGGCCCAAGAGACCCAGTACTTC.

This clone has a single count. The CDR3 bases are TGCAGCGTGCGGGGGGCAGATACGCAGTATTTT. Encoded protein: CSVRGADTQYF. The V gene is TRBV29-1, the J gene TRBJ2-3; TRBD2 aligns across 8 bases. This CDR3 is built from 11 residues. V dropped 6 bases and J dropped 4; count of bases not matched to a gene: 0. Germline V gene data show CDR1 as SQVTM and CDR2 as ANQGSEA.

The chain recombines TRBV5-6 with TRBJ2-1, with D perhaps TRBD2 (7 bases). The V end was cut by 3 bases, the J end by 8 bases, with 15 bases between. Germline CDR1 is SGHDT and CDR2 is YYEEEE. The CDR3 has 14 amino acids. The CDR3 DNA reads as TGTGCCAGCAGCTCCCTACAGGGAGGGGATGAGCAGTTCTTC. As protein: CASSSLQGGDEQFF.

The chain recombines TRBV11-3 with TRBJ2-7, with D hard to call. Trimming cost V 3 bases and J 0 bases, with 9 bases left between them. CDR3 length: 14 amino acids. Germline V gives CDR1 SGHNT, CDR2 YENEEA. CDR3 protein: CASSFGLSSYEQYF. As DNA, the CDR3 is TGTGCCAGCAGCTTCGGATTAAGCTCCTACGAGCAGTACTTC.

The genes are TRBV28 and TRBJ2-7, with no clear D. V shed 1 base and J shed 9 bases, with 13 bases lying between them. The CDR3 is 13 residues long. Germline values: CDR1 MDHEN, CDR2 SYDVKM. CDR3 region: CASSLSWYVGQYF. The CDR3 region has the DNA TGTGCCAGCAGTTTATCCTGGTATGTAGGGCAGTACTTC.

The CDR3 loop is CASSPGLPFSRGNTIYF. CDR3 sequence (DNA): TGCGCCAGCAGCCCGGGACTCCCGTTTTCTAGGGGAAACACCATATATTTT. The chain joins TRBV4-3 to TRBJ1-3; D perhaps matches TRBD1 (5 bases). Germline V CDR1 and CDR2: LGHNA, YSLEER. CDR3 length: 17 amino acids. The V end was cut by 4 bases, the J end by 4 bases, with 20 bases between.

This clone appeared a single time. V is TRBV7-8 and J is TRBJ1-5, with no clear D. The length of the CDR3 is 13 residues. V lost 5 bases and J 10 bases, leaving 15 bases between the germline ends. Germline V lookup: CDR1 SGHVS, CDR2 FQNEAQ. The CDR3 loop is CASSIDGVQPQHF. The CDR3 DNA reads TGTGCCAGCAGCATCGACGGGGTTCAACCCCAGCATTTT.

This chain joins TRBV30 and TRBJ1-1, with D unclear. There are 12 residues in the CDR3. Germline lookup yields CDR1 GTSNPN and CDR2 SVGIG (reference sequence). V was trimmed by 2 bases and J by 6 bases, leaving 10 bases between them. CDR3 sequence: CAWSPGGPEAFF. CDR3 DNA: TGTGCCTGGAGTCCCGGAGGCCCTGAAGCTTTCTTT.

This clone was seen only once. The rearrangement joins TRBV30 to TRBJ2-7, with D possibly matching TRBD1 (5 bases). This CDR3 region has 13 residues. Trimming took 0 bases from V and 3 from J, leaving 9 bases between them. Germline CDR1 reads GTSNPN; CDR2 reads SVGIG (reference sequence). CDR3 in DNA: TGTGCCTGGAGTGTAGGGGCGGACTACGAGCAGTACTTC. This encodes CAWSVGADYEQYF. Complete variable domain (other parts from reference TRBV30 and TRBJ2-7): SQTIHQWPATLVQPVGSPLSLECTVEGTSNPNLYWYRQAAGRGLQLLFYSVGIGQISSEVPQNLSASRPQDRQFILSSKKLLLSDSGFYLCAWSVGADYEQYFGPGTRLTVT.

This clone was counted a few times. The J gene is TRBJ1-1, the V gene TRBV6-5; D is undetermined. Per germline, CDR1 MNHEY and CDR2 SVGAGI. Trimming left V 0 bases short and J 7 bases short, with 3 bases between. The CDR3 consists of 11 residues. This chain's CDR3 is CASSYSYEAFF. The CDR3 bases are TGTGCCAGCAGTTACTCGTATGAAGCTTTCTTT.

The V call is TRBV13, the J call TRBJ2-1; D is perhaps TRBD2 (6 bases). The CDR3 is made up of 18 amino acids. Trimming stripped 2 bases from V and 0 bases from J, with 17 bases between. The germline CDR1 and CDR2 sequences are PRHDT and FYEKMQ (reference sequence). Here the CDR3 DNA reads TGTGCCAGCAGCTTATTCGGCCTAGCGTACAGCTCCTACAATGAGCAGTTCTTC. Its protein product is CASSLFGLAYSSYNEQFF. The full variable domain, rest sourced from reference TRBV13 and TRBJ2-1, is AAGVIQSPRHLIKEKRETATLKCYPIPRHDTVYWYQQGPGQDPQFLISFYEKMQSDKGSIPDRFSAQQFSDYHSELNMSSLELGDSALYFCASSLFGLAYSSYNEQFFGPGTRLTVL.

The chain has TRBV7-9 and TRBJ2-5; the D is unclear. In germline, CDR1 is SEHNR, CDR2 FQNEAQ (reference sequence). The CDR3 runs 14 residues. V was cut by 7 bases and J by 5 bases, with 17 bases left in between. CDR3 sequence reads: CASNSIGMAETQYF. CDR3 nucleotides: TGTGCCAGCAACTCGATAGGGATGGCGGAGACCCAGTACTTC. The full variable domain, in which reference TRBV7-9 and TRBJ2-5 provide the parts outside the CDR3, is DTGVSQNPRHKITKRGQNVTFRCDPISEHNRLYWYRQTLGQGPEFLTYFQNEAQLEKSRLLSDRFSAERPKGSFSTLEIQRTEQGDSAMYLCASNSIGMAETQYFGPGTRLLVL.

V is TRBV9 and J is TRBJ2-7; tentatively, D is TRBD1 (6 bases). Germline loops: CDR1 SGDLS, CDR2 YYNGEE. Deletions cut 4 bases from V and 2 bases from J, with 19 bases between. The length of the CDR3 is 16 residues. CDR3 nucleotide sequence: TGTGCCAGCAGCTCTACAACCGGGACATTGGCCTACGAGCAGTACTTC. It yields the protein CASSSTTGTLAYEQYF.

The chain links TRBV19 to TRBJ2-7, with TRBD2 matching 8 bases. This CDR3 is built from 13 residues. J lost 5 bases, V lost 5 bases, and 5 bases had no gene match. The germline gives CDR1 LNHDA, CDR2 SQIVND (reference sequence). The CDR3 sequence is CASSLSGSNEQYF. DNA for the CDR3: TGTGCCAGTAGTTTAAGCGGGAGCAACGAGCAGTACTTC.

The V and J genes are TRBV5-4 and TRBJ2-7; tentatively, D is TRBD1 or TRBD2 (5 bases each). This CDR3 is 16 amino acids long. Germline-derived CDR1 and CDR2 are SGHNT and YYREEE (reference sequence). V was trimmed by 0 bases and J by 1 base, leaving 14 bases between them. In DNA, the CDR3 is TGTGCCAGCAGCTTGGGGGGGTGGCGAGGGTCCTACGAGCAGTACTTC. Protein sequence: CASSLGGWRGSYEQYF.

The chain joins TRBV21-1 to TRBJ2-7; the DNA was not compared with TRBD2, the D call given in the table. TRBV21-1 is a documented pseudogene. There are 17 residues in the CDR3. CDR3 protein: CASSKGRGVADTYEQYF. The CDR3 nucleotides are TGTGCCAGCAGCAAAGGGCGGGGCGTAGCGGATACCTACGAGCAGTACTTC.